This TCR beta chain was captured by sequencing in a study of OX40 agonist ivuxolimab in advanced cancers. Some clones are missing from TCRdb's copy, which holds only in-frame ones; the method was immunoSEQ multiplex PCR. The table has some 77,000 clones, about 90% seen once. This CDR3 contains 15 residues. The receptor was derived from an adult with an advanced solid tumor such as melanoma, head and neck, liver or kidney cancer. V and J are TRBV21-1 and TRBJ2-7; the tabulated D call, TRBD2, remains unverified against the DNA. TRBV21-1 is deemed a pseudogene. The specimen comprised CD4+ or CD8+ T cells sorted from blood, sampled in a trial of the OX40 agonist ivuxolimab. The CDR3 region is CASSKEGVRTYEQYF. CDR3 DNA: TGTGCCAGCAGCAAAGAAGGTGTCAGGACTTACGAGCAGTACTTC.